The rows below give T cell receptor beta chains drawn from one sample of a study of radiation and T cells in renal cell carcinoma. Clones were sequenced by immunoSEQ multiplex PCR, and TCRdb holds only the in-frame ones, with some missing. Of about 130,000 clones listed, about 88% are singletons. The material sequenced was blood, taken from a patient whose treatment included radiotherapy and nephrectomy. The receptors derive from a woman in her forties or fifties with renal cell carcinoma. The CDR3 runs from the conserved cysteine through the conserved F or W. D genes are given only for firm matches. Expanded clones are given a class, and other clones once, few, many or no size at all.

clone size: .
D gene: .
V gene: TRBV19
J gene: TRBJ2-2
CDR3 protein: CASSIARLGNTGELFF
CDR3 DNA: TGTGCCAGTAGTATAGCGAGATTGGGGAACACCGGGGAGCTGTTTTTT

clone size: .
D gene: TRBD2
V gene: TRBV5-1
J gene: TRBJ2-5
CDR3 protein: CASSLGGGAPETQYF
CDR3 DNA: TGCGCCAGCAGCTTAGGCGGGGGGGCTCCAGAGACCCAGTACTTC

clone size: .
D gene: .
V gene: TRBV12-5
J gene: TRBJ1-4
CDR3 protein: CASGRDQLNEKLFF
CDR3 DNA: TGTGCTAGTGGCCGGGACCAACTGAATGAAAAACTGTTTTTT

clone size: .
D gene: .
V gene: TRBV5-1
J gene: TRBJ2-7
CDR3 protein: CASSFDSYEQYF
CDR3 DNA: TGCGCCAGCAGCTTCGACAGCTACGAGCAGTACTTC

clone size: .
D gene: .
V gene: TRBV6-5
J gene: TRBJ1-1
CDR3 protein: CASKPPGGGTEAFF
CDR3 DNA: TGTGCCAGCAAACCCCCGGGTGGGGGCACTGAAGCTTTCTTT

clone size: .
D gene: TRBD1
V gene: TRBV7-2
J gene: TRBJ1-6
CDR3 protein: CASSIGTGVDSPLHF
CDR3 DNA: TGTGCCAGCAGCATAGGGACAGGGGTGGATTCACCCCTCCACTTT

clone size: .
D gene: TRBD1
V gene: TRBV11-3
J gene: TRBJ1-4
CDR3 protein: CASSNRDRVEKLFF
CDR3 DNA: TGTGCCAGCAGCAACCGGGACAGGGTGGAAAAACTGTTTTTT

clone size: .
D gene: .
V gene: TRBV2
J gene: TRBJ1-5
CDR3 protein: CASGFGGEQPQHF
CDR3 DNA: TGTGCCAGCGGCTTTGGGGGCGAACAGCCCCAGCATTTT

clone size: .
D gene: .
V gene: TRBV18
J gene: TRBJ2-5
CDR3 protein: CASSPPPAQETQYF
CDR3 DNA: TGTGCCAGCTCACCACCCCCAGCCCAAGAGACCCAGTACTTC

clone size: .
D gene: .
V gene: TRBV19
J gene: TRBJ1-6
CDR3 protein: CASSLLNSPLHF
CDR3 DNA: TGTGCCAGTAGCCTCCTTAATTCACCCCTCCACTTT

clone size: .
D gene: TRBD1
V gene: TRBV6-1
J gene: TRBJ1-1
CDR3 protein: CASSLTGPVAEAFF
CDR3 DNA: TGTGCCAGCAGCTTGACAGGGCCAGTGGCTGAAGCTTTCTTT

clone size: .
D gene: TRBD1
V gene: TRBV19
J gene: TRBJ2-4
CDR3 protein: CASQSDRGLKNIQYF
CDR3 DNA: TGTGCCAGTCAATCGGACAGGGGGCTCAAAAACATTCAGTACTTC

clone size: .
D gene: TRBD1
V gene: TRBV25-1
J gene: TRBJ1-1
CDR3 protein: CASSGSQGWGAFF
CDR3 DNA: TGTGCCAGCAGTGGGTCACAGGGGTGGGGAGCTTTCTTT

clone size: .
D gene: .
V gene: TRBV4-1
J gene: TRBJ1-2
CDR3 protein: CASSQVGAQNGYTF
CDR3 DNA: TGCGCCAGCAGCCAAGTGGGGGCGCAGAATGGCTACACCTTC

clone size: .
D gene: TRBD1
V gene: TRBV27
J gene: TRBJ2-3
CDR3 protein: CASSTRQGTTDTQYF
CDR3 DNA: TGTGCCAGCAGTACACGACAGGGGACCACAGATACGCAGTATTTT

clone size: .
D gene: TRBD1
V gene: TRBV7-3
J gene: TRBJ1-1
CDR3 protein: CASSSGQDAEAFF
CDR3 DNA: TGTGCCAGCAGCAGCGGACAGGATGCTGAAGCTTTCTTT

clone size: .
D gene: .
V gene: TRBV13
J gene: TRBJ1-1
CDR3 protein: CASSLGQGRVNTEAFF
CDR3 DNA: TGTGCCAGCAGCTTAGGCCAGGGTAGGGTGAACACTGAAGCTTTCTTT

clone size: .
D gene: TRBD2
V gene: TRBV5-1
J gene: TRBJ2-1
CDR3 protein: CASSPPVSGGNNEQFF
CDR3 DNA: TGCGCCAGCAGCCCCCCCGTCAGCGGGGGAAACAATGAGCAGTTCTTC

clone size: once
D gene: .
V gene: TRBV9
J gene: TRBJ1-2
CDR3 protein: CASSSSPPEREHGYTF
CDR3 DNA: TGTGCCAGCAGCTCGTCCCCACCGGAAAGGGAACATGGCTACACCTTC

clone size: .
D gene: .
V gene: TRBV27
J gene: TRBJ2-1
CDR3 protein: CASSFGRSYNEQFF
CDR3 DNA: TGTGCCAGCAGTTTCGGACGCTCCTACAATGAGCAGTTCTTC

clone size: .
D gene: .
V gene: TRBV4-3
J gene: TRBJ1-6
CDR3 protein: CASSQHQGKLNSPLHF
CDR3 DNA: TGCGCCAGCAGCCAACACCAGGGGAAGCTTAATTCACCCCTCCACTTT

clone size: .
D gene: .
V gene: TRBV18
J gene: TRBJ2-3
CDR3 protein: CASSLGRGSTDTQYF
CDR3 DNA: TGTGCCAGCTCCCTCGGACGGGGCAGCACAGATACGCAGTATTTT

clone size: .
D gene: .
V gene: TRBV6-1
J gene: TRBJ1-2
CDR3 protein: CASSDTGLGGYTF
CDR3 DNA: TGTGCCAGCAGTGATACAGGGCTAGGAGGCTACACCTTC

clone size: .
D gene: .
V gene: TRBV4-2
J gene: TRBJ1-2
CDR3 protein: CASSQEFGAGPFSGYTF
CDR3 DNA: TGTGCCAGCAGCCAAGAGTTCGGGGCAGGGCCATTTTCCGGCTACACCTTC

clone size: .
D gene: TRBD1
V gene: TRBV5-1
J gene: TRBJ2-7
CDR3 protein: CASSSYGQGGIYEQYF
CDR3 DNA: TGCGCCAGCAGCTCCTACGGACAGGGGGGAATATACGAGCAGTACTTC

clone size: .
D gene: TRBD1
V gene: TRBV19
J gene: TRBJ1-6
CDR3 protein: CASSPRDRGRGSPLHF
CDR3 DNA: TGTGCCAGTAGCCCGCGGGACAGGGGGCGCGGGTCACCCCTCCACTTT

clone size: .
D gene: .
V gene: TRBV30
J gene: TRBJ1-2
CDR3 protein: CAWSVELGVYGYTF
CDR3 DNA: TGTGCCTGGAGTGTAGAATTGGGGGTCTATGGCTACACCTTC

clone size: .
D gene: TRBD1
V gene: TRBV19
J gene: TRBJ1-2
CDR3 protein: CASSGQGVSYGYTF
CDR3 DNA: TGTGCCAGTAGTGGACAGGGGGTAAGCTATGGCTACACCTTC

clone size: .
D gene: .
V gene: TRBV7-9
J gene: TRBJ1-1
CDR3 protein: CASRPEINTEAFF
CDR3 DNA: TGTGCCAGCAGGCCAGAGATTAACACTGAAGCTTTCTTT

clone size: .
D gene: .
V gene: TRBV7-9
J gene: TRBJ1-3
CDR3 protein: CASSLSVLSGNTIYF
CDR3 DNA: TGTGCCAGCAGCTTGTCAGTGCTCTCTGGAAACACCATATATTTT